This entry lists 18 T cell receptor beta chains sequenced from one sample in a study of monozygotic twins with inflammatory bowel disease. TCRdb re-called the 5' RACE reads, yielding one record per CDR3 amino acid sequence without DNA. In total, the table holds some 150,000 distinct CDR3 sequences. Input material: blood. The origin of the receptors is a human donor with ulcerative colitis or Crohn's disease, or a healthy co-twin of an affected twin (not recorded which).

The J gene is TRBJ1-2, the V gene TRBV5-5; TCRdb selects TRBD1, and the lack of DNA leaves this call unchecked. The CDR3 is 16 residues long. Germline-derived CDR1 and CDR2 are SGHKS and YYEKEE (reference sequence). CDR3 region: CASSPLGQALNYGYTF.

The CDR3 is CASSQLYPSGKQFF. The chain uses TRBV4-3 and TRBJ2-1; TCRdb indicates TRBD2, and absent DNA this call remains unverified. The CDR3 has 14 amino acids. CDR1 LGHNA and CDR2 YSLEER come from the germline V gene.

V gene TRBV12-3 or TRBV12-4 combines with J gene TRBJ2-2; TCRdb names TRBD1, which stays unverified in the absence of DNA. There are 15 residues in the CDR3. CDR3 amino acids: CASSPFGGSTGELFF.

J is TRBJ2-5 and V is TRBV5-1. CDR3 length: 12 amino acids. In germline, CDR1 is SGHRS, CDR2 YFSETQ. The CDR3 region is CASSEGQETQYF.

The rearrangement links TRBV5-1 to TRBJ2-2; with no DNA, the TCRdb D assignment of TRBD1 cannot be verified. Looked up from germline, CDR1 is SGHRS and CDR2 is YFSETQ. This CDR3 comprises 14 residues. Here the CDR3 reads CASRSGTGNGELFF.

The rearrangement uses TRBV12-3 or TRBV12-4 and TRBJ2-3; checking the TCRdb D call of TRBD1 is not possible without DNA. The CDR3 has 15 amino acids. CDR3 residues: CASSFQAGARDTQYF.

CDR3 residues: CASSLLAGGTSEQYF. The chain uses TRBV28 and TRBJ2-7; TCRdb lists TRBD1, though no DNA is available to test this call. CDR1 and CDR2 from the germline V gene are MDHEN and SYDVKM. The CDR3 loop spans 15 amino acids.

The rearrangement uses TRBV2 and TRBJ1-2; TCRdb returns TRBD1, unconfirmable since there is no DNA. Germline values: CDR1 SNHLY, CDR2 FYNNEI. This CDR3 comprises 12 residues. The CDR3 sequence: CASSGDIYGYTF.

The gene calls are TRBV5-1 and TRBJ2-1; TCRdb outputs TRBD1, but without DNA this stays unchecked. This CDR3 contains 14 residues. Germline CDR1 is SGHRS and CDR2 is YFSETQ. The CDR3 here is CASRIPARSNEQFF.

The rearrangement uses TRBV12-3 or TRBV12-4 and TRBJ2-7; the D call from TCRdb, TRBD2, cannot be confirmed without DNA. The CDR3 length is 15 residues. CDR3 amino acids: CASSLAGGKDYEQYF.

V gene TRBV20-1 combines with J gene TRBJ1-5; TCRdb outputs TRBD1, but without DNA this stays unchecked. Germline CDR1 reads DFQATT; CDR2 reads SNEGSKA (reference sequence). This CDR3 is built from 12 residues. CDR3 in amino acids: CSAMTGSQPQHF.

The rearrangement links TRBV12-3 or TRBV12-4 to TRBJ1-1; TCRdb's assignment of TRBD1 cannot be checked, as there is no DNA. The CDR3 runs 14 residues. CDR3 protein: CASRLGQGSTEAFF.

The CDR3 reads CASSPRLPGLAVDEQFF. The V call is TRBV7-9, the J call TRBJ2-1; TCRdb gives TRBD2 as the D gene, but with no DNA this cannot be confirmed. Germline CDR1 SEHNR, CDR2 FQNEAQ (reference sequence). This CDR3 region has 17 residues.

This chain joins TRBV4-1 and TRBJ1-3. CDR1 is MGHRA, CDR2 YSYEKL, per germline. This CDR3 comprises 15 residues. The CDR3 sequence: CASSQDQVSGNTIYF.

The genes are TRBV27 and TRBJ2-7; there is no DNA to check the TCRdb D call of TRBD2. This CDR3 is built from 18 residues. The germline gives CDR1 MNHEY, CDR2 SMNVEV (reference sequence). The CDR3 sequence: CASHPLLIAGVVGYEQYF.

J is TRBJ2-7 and V is TRBV6-5; TCRdb picks TRBD2, but there is no DNA to check that call. The germline V gene has CDR1 MNHEY and CDR2 SVGAGI. The CDR3 runs 13 residues. The CDR3: CASSYRARDEQYF.

The genes are TRBV27 and TRBJ2-7; TCRdb calls TRBD2, which cannot be checked without DNA. The CDR3 consists of 16 residues. Germline V CDR1 and CDR2: MNHEY, SMNVEV (reference sequence). CDR3: CASSASSGSLLGEQYF.

The J gene is TRBJ2-2, the V gene TRBV3-1. This CDR3 has 14 residues. Germline V gene lookup returns CDR1 LGHDT and CDR2 YNNKEL (reference sequence). CDR3 in amino acids: CASSQVAPAGELFF.